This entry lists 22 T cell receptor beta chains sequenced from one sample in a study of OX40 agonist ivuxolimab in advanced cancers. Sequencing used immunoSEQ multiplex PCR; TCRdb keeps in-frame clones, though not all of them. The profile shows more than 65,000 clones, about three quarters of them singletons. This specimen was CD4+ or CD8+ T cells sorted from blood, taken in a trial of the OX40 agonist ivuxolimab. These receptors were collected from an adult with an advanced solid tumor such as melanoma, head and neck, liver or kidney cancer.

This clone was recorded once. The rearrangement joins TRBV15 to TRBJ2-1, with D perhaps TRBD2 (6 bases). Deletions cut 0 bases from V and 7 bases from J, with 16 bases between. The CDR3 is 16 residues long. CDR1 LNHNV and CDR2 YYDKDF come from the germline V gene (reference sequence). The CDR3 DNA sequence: TGTGCCACCAGCAGAGATCTAAACGGGGGTGGTAATGAGCAGTTCTTC. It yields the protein CATSRDLNGGGNEQFF.

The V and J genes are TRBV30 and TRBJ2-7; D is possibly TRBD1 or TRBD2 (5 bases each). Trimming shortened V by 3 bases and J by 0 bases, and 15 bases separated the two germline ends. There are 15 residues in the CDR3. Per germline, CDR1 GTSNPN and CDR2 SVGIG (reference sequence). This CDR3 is CAWRLGLGRSYEQYF. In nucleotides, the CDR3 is TGTGCCTGGAGACTAGGCTTGGGGCGCTCCTACGAGCAGTACTTC.

CDR3 DNA: TGCGCCAGCAGCTCCGCAGGGGGCTATGGCTACACCTTC. Its protein is CASSSAGGYGYTF. The chain carries TRBV5-1 and TRBJ1-2, with 7 bases matching TRBD1. The CDR3 runs 13 residues. V lost 3 bases, J lost 4 bases, and 3 bases stayed unmatched. Germline CDR1 reads SGHRS; CDR2 reads YFSETQ.

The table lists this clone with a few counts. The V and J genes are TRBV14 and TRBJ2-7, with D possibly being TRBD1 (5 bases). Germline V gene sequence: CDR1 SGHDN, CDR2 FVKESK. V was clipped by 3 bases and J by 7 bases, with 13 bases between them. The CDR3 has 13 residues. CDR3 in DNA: TGTGCCAGCAGCCATTATAACGACAGAGAGCAGTACTTC. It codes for CASSHYNDREQYF.

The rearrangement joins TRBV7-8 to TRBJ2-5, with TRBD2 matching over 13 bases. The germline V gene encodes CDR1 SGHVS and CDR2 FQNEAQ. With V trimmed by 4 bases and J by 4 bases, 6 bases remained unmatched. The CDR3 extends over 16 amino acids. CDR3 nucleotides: TGTGCCAGCAGCTGGGGGGGACTAGCGGGAACAGAGACCCAGTACTTC. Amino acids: CASSWGGLAGTETQYF.

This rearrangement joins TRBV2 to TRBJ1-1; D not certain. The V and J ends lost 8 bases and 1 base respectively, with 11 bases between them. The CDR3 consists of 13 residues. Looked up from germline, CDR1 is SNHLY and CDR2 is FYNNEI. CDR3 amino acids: CASLLEGNTEAFF. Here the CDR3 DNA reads TGTGCCAGCCTTTTAGAGGGGAACACTGAAGCTTTCTTT.

The CDR3 loop is CASIILAGVGDEQFF. Here the CDR3 DNA reads TGTGCCAGCATTATACTAGCGGGAGTAGGCGATGAGCAGTTCTTC. The V and J genes are TRBV6-1 and TRBJ2-1, with 11 positions matching TRBD2. CDR3 length equals 15 residues. V gave up 7 bases and J gave up 8 bases; unmatched junction bases: 10. Germline CDR1 is MNHNS and CDR2 is SASEGT.

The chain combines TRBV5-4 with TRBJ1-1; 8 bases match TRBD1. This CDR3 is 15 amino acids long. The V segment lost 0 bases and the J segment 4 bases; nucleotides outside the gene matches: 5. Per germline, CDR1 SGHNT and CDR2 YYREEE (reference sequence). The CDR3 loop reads CASSLDPGGFTEAFF. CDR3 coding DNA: TGTGCCAGCAGCTTGGATCCAGGGGGCTTCACTGAAGCTTTCTTT.

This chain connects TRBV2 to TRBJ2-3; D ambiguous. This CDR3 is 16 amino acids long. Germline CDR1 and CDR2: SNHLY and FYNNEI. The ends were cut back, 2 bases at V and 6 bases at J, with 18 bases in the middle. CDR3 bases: TGTGCCAGCAGTGAAAACAGCCCGGGTCTTGGGGATACGCAGTATTTT. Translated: CASSENSPGLGDTQYF.

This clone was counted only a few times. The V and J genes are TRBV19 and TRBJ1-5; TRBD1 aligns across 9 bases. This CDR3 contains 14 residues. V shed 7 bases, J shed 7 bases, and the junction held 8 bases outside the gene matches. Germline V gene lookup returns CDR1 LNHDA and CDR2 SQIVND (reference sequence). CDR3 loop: CASKDRGLRQPQHF. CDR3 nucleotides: TGTGCCAGTAAGGACAGGGGTTTAAGACAGCCCCAGCATTTT.

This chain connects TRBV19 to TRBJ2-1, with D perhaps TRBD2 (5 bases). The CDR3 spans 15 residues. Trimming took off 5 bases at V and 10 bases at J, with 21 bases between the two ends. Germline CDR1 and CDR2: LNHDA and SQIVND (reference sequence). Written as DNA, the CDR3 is TGTGCCAGTAGTCCTAGCAGGAGGTCGGGTGAAGAGCAGTTCTTC. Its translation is CASSPSRRSGEEQFF.

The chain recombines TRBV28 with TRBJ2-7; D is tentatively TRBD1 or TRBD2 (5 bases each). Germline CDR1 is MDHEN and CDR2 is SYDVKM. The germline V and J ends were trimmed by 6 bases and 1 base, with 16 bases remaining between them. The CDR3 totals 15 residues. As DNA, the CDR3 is TGTGCCAGCAGCCCACCGGGGCGGGCATCCTACGAGCAGTACTTC. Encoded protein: CASSPPGRASYEQYF. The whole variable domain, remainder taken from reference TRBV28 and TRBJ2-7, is DVKVTQSSRYLVKRTGEKVFLECVQDMDHENMFWYRQDPGLGLRLIYFSYDVKMKEKGDIPEGYSVSREKKERFSLILESASTNQTSMYLCASSPPGRASYEQYFGPGTRLTVT.

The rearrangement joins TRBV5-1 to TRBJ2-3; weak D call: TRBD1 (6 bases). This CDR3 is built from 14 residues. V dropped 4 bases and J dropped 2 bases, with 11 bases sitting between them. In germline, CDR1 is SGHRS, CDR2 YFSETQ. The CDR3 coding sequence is TGCGCCAGCAGCCCGGACAGCCCCACAGATACGCAGTATTTT. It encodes CASSPDSPTDTQYF.

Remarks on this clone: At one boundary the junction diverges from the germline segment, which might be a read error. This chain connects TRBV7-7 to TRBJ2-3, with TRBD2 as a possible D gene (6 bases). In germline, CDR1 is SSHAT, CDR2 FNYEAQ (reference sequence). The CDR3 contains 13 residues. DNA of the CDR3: TGTGCTAGCAGCCGGGACTTCACAGATACGCAGTATTTT. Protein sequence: CASSRDFTDTQYF.

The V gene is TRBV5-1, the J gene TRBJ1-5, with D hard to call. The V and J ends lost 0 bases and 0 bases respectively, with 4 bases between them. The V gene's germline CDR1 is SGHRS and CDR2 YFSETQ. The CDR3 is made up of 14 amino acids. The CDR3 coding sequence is TGCGCCAGCAGCTTGGCAGGTAGCAATCAGCCCCAGCATTTT. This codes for CASSLAGSNQPQHF.

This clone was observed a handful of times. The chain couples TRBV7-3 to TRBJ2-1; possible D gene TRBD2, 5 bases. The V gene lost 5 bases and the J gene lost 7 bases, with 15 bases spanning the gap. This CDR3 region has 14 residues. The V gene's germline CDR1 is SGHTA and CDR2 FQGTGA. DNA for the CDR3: TGTGCCAGCAGCCCTAGCCCCGCGCGGAATGAGCAGTTCTTC. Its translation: CASSPSPARNEQFF.

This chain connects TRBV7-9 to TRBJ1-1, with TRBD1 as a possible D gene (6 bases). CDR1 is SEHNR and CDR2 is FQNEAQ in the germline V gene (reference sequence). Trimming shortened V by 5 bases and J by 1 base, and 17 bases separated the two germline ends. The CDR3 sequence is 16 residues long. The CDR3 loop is CASSRAAGGQNTEAFF. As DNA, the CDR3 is TGTGCCAGCAGCCGGGCGGCTGGGGGACAGAACACTGAAGCTTTCTTT. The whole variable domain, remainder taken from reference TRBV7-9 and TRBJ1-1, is DTGVSQNPRHKITKRGQNVTFRCDPISEHNRLYWYRQTLGQGPEFLTYFQNEAQLEKSRLLSDRFSAERPKGSFSTLEIQRTEQGDSAMYLCASSRAAGGQNTEAFFGQGTRLTVV.

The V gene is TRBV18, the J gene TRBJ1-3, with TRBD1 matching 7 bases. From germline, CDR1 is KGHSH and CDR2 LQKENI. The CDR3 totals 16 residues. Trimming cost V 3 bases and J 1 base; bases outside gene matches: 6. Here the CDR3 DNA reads TGTGCCAGCTCACCTGACAGGGTCCCTTCTGGAAACACCATATATTTT. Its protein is CASSPDRVPSGNTIYF.

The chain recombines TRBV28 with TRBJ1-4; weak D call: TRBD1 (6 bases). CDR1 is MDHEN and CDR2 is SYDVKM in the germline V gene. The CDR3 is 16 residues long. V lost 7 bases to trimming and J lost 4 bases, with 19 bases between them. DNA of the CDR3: TGTGCCAGCATTCTGGGGGGCGAAGGCCATAATGAAAAACTGTTTTTT. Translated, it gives CASILGGEGHNEKLFF.

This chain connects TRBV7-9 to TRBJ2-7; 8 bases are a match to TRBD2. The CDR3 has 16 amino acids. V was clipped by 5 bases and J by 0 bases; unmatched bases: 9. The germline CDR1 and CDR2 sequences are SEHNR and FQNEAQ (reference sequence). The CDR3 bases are TGTGCCAGCAGCCCGGGACTAGGTCTCCCCTCCTACGAGCAGTACTTC. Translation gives CASSPGLGLPSYEQYF.

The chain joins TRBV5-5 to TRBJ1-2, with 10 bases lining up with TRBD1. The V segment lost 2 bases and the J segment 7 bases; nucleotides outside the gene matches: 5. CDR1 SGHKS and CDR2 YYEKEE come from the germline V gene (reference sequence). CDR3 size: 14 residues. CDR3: CASSLGDRGGGYTF. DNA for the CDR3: TGTGCCAGCAGCTTAGGGGACAGGGGAGGTGGCTACACCTTC.

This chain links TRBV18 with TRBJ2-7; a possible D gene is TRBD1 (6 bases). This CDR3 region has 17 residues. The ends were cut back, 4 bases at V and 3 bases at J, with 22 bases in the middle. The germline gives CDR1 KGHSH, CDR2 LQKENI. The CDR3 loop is CASSLPQGSFSSYEQYF. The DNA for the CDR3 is TGTGCCAGCTCACTGCCTCAGGGGTCCTTTTCAAGCTACGAGCAGTACTTC.